This T cell receptor beta chain was captured in a study of identical twins. General study results and limits: It was cross-sectional statistical analysis, not following the same donors, that the conclusions relied on.

This CDR3 contains 17 residues. CDR1 is SGHAT, CDR2 FQNNGV, per germline. V trimming: 2 bases; J trimming: 0 bases; junction bases outside the gene matches: 10. This clonotype was detected a few times. Its specificity is unknown. With template switching, a universal primer site was added, and the cDNA carried unique molecular identifiers. Using its own MiXCR run on the 5' RACE reads, TCRdb lists one record per CDR3 protein. The sample carries a few hundred thousand distinct CDR3 sequences, roughly 9.9% recorded once. The same data also went into a second study, on yellow fever vaccine responses in identical twins.

The sequence was obtained from a woman between 18 and 29 years old in good health. J is TRBJ2-7 and V is TRBV11-2; 7 nucleotides align to TRBD2. Input material: PBMCs. The CDR3 protein is CASSLLGVRGDSYEQYF. The CDR3 nucleotides are TGTGCCAGCAGCTTATTAGGGGTACGGGGGGACTCCTACGAGCAGTACTTC. The full variable domain, with the rest looked up from reference TRBV11-2 and TRBJ2-7, is EAGVAQSPRYKIIEKRQSVAFWCNPISGHATLYWYQQILGQGPKLLIQFQNNGVVDDSQLPKDRFSAERLKGVDSTLKIQPAKLEDSAVYLCASSLLGVRGDSYEQYFGPGTRLTVT.